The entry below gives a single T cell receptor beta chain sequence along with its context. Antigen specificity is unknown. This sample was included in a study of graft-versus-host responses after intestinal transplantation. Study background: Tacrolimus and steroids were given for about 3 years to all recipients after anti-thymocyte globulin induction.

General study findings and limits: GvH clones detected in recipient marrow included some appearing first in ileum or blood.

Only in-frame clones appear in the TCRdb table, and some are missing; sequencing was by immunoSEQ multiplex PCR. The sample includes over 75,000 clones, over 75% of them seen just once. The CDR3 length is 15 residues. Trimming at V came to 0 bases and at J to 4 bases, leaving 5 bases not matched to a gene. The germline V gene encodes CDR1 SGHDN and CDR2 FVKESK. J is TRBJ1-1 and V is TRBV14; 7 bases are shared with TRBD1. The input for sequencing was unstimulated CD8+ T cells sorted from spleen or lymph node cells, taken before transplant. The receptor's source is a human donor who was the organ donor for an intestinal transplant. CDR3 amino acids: CASSQDRGYGTEAFF. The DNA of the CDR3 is TGTGCCAGCAGCCAAGACAGGGGGTACGGCACTGAAGCTTTCTTT.